This TCR beta chain originates from a study of blood T cell repertoires in COVID-19. Study details: PBMCs, B-cell-depleted T cells, or T cells provided the cDNA or gDNA that made up the material.

In germline, CDR1 is SGDLS, CDR2 YYNGEE. V was trimmed by 6 bases and J by 0 bases, leaving 13 bases between them. CDR3 size: 15 residues. Assignments of participants to cohorts depended upon their own reported clinical history. Original processing methods: Amplification of reference gene primers was used by the study to estimate nucleated cell counts. The method was immunoSEQ multiplex PCR; TCRdb's version includes in-frame clones alone and lacks a portion of them. That table gives V, J and clone size, and the DNA gave D and trimming. Among around 340,000 clones listed, roughly 90% were seen once. The clonotype was recovered from a woman younger than 45 who had been exposed to COVID-19. What was sequenced was PBMCs or T cells enriched from blood (not recorded which). V gene TRBV9 combines with J gene TRBJ1-3; D is unresolved. The CDR3 region is CASNQDVSSGNTIYF. DNA for the CDR3: TGTGCCAGCAACCAGGATGTCAGCTCTGGAAACACCATATATTTT.